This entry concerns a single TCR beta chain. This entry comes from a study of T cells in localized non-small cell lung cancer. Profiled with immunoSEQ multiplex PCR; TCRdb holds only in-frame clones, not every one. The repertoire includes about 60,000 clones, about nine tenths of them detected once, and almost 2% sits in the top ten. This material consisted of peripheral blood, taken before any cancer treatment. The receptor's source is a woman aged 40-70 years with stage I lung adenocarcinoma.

CDR3 residues: CASSLLNLGYTF. The CDR3 coding sequence is TGTGCCAGCAGCTTATTAAACCTTGGCTACACCTTC. V is TRBV7-2 and J is TRBJ1-2; the D is unclear. CDR3 length: 12 amino acids. With 2 bases removed from V and 7 bases from J, the gap between germline ends came to 8 bases. Looked up from germline, CDR1 is SGHTA and CDR2 is FQGNSA. The complete variable domain, with remaining parts taken from reference TRBV7-2 and TRBJ1-2, reads GAGVSQSPSNKVTEKGKDVELRCDPISGHTALYWYRQSLGQGLEFLIYFQGNSAPDKSGLPSDRFSAERTGGSVSTLTIQRTQQEDSAVYLCASSLLNLGYTFGSGTRLTVV.